The entry below describes one T cell receptor (beta chain). Deletions cut 0 bases from V and 3 bases from J, with 11 bases between. The CDR3 is 15 residues long. Germline CDR1 is MNHEY and CDR2 is SVGEGT. In the source study's methods: Estimation of nucleated cell counts relied on the amplification of reference gene primers. The table came from immunoSEQ multiplex PCR; TCRdb's copy has only in-frame clones and leaves some out. Clone size and the V and J calls come from that table; the DNA yielded D and trimming. This sample has over 90,000 clones, with around 83% found just once. The data stem from a study of blood T cell repertoires in COVID-19.

The specimen sequenced was peripheral blood. This sequence originates from a woman aged 55-69 years in a cohort sampled during active or convalescent COVID-19. V is TRBV6-2 or TRBV6-3 and J is TRBJ2-5, with a tentative D call TRBD1 (6 bases). CDR3 sequence: CASSYSRQDKETQYF. CDR3 nucleotide sequence: TGTGCCAGCAGTTACTCCCGACAGGATAAAGAGACCCAGTACTTC.